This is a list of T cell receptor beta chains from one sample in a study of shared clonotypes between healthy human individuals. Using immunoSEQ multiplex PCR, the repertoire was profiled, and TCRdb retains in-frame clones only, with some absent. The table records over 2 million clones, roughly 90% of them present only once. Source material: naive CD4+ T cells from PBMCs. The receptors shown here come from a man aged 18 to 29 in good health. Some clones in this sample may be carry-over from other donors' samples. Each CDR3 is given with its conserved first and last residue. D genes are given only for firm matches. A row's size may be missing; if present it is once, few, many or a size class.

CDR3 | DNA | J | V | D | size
CASSLGARAQYF | TGTGCCAGCAGTTTGGGGGCGCGGGCCCAGTACTTC | TRBJ2-5 | TRBV28 | . | .
CAWSSPVGHQPQHF | TGTGCCTGGAGTAGCCCCGTTGGGCATCAGCCCCAGCATTTT | TRBJ1-5 | TRBV30 | . | .
CASSLEASIFTDTQYF | TGCGCCAGCAGCTTGGAGGCTAGTATTTTCACAGATACGCAGTATTTT | TRBJ2-3 | TRBV5-1 | . | .
CSAGDTEAFF | TGCAGTGCTGGTGACACTGAAGCTTTCTTT | TRBJ1-1 | TRBV20-1 | . | .
CASSSRVMAKNIQYF | TGTGCCAGCAGTTCTAGGGTGATGGCCAAAAACATTCAGTACTTC | TRBJ2-4 | TRBV28 | . | .
CASSLAQGLYNEQFF | TGTGCCAGCAGCTTAGCACAGGGTTTATACAATGAGCAGTTCTTC | TRBJ2-1 | TRBV7-3 | . | .
CASSSGLAVPYEQYF | TGTGCCAGCAGCTCCGGACTAGCGGTGCCCTACGAGCAGTACTTC | TRBJ2-7 | TRBV5-4 | TRBD2 | once
CASSLVTGTGGLGETQYF | TGTGCCAGCAGCTTGGTAACCGGGACAGGGGGTTTAGGAGAGACCCAGTACTTC | TRBJ2-5 | TRBV5-4 | TRBD1 | .
CASSFLDPHSHYNEQFF | TGTGCCAGCAGTTTCCTGGACCCCCATTCACACTACAATGAGCAGTTCTTC | TRBJ2-1 | TRBV27 | . | .
CATSQTGTEAFF | TGTGCCACCAGCCAGACCGGCACTGAAGCTTTCTTT | TRBJ1-1 | TRBV15 | . | once
CASSQTPRGYSGNTIYF | TGTGCCAGCAGCCAGACACCCAGGGGGTACTCTGGAAACACCATATATTTT | TRBJ1-3 | TRBV7-2 | TRBD1 | .
CASSPRTGPSTDTQYF | TGTGCCAGCAGTCCCCGGACAGGGCCTAGCACAGATACGCAGTATTTT | TRBJ2-3 | TRBV6-6 | TRBD1 | .
CASSWERRDHEQYF | TGTGCCAGCAGCTGGGAGCGGCGGGACCACGAGCAGTACTTC | TRBJ2-7 | TRBV2 | . | .
CATLGTSGLYEQYF | TGTGCCACCTTAGGTACTAGCGGGCTCTACGAGCAGTACTTC | TRBJ2-7 | TRBV6-1 | TRBD2 | .
CASSATGSRGEQYF | TGTGCCAGCAGCGCCACTGGATCTAGGGGGGAGCAGTACTTC | TRBJ2-7 | TRBV9 | . | .
CASRGGRDQPQHF | TGTGCCAGCAGAGGGGGTCGGGACCAGCCCCAGCATTTT | TRBJ1-5 | TRBV6-6 | . | once
CAWSTLLAGVNEQFF | TGTGCCTGGAGTACGTTGCTAGCGGGAGTCAATGAGCAGTTCTTC | TRBJ2-1 | TRBV30 | TRBD2 | .
CASSLTGGRYTGELFF | TGTGCCAGCAGTCTTACAGGGGGCAGGTACACCGGGGAGCTGTTTTTT | TRBJ2-2 | TRBV9 | TRBD1 | once